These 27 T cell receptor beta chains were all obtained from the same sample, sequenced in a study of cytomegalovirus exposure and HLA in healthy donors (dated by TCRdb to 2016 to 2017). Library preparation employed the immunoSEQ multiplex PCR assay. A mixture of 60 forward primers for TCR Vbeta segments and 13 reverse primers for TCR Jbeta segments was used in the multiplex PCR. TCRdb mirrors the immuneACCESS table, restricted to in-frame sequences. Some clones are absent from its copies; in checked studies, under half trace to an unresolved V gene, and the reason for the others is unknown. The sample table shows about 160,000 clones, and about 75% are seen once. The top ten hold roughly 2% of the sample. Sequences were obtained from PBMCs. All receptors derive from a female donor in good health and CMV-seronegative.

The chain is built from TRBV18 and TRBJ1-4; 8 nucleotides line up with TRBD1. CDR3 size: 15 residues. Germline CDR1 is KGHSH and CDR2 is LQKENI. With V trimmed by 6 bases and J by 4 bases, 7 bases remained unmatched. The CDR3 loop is CASSRDRGNNEKLFF. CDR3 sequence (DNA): TGTGCCAGCTCCCGCGACAGGGGAAATAATGAAAAACTGTTTTTT.

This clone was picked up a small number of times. This CDR3 is CAWSHARTGSSYEQYF. CDR3 sequence (DNA): TGTGCCTGGAGTCATGCTCGGACAGGGTCCTCCTACGAGCAGTACTTC. The genes are TRBV30 and TRBJ2-7; TRBD1 agrees at 8 bases. Germline CDR1 is GTSNPN and CDR2 is SVGIG (reference sequence). V lost 2 bases, J lost 0 bases, and 9 bases stayed unmatched. The CDR3 has 16 amino acids.

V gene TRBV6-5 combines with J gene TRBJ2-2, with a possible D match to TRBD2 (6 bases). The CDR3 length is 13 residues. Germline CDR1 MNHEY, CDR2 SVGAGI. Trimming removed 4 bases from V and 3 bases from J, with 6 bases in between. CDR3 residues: CASSSGDTGELFF. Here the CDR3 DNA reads TGTGCCAGCAGTTCGGGGGACACCGGGGAGCTGTTTTTT.

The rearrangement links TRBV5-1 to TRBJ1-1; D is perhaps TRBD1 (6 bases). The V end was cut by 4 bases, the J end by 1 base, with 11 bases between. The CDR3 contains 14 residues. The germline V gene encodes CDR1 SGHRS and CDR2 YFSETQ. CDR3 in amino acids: CASSAQGGNTEAFF. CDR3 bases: TGCGCCAGCAGCGCCCAAGGGGGGAACACTGAAGCTTTCTTT. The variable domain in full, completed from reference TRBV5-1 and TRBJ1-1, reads KAGVTQTPRYLIKTRGQQVTLSCSPISGHRSVSWYQQTPGQGLQFLFEYFSETQRNKGNFPGRFSGRQFSNSRSEMNVSTLELGDSALYLCASSAQGGNTEAFFGQGTRLTVV.

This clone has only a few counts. The CDR3, as DNA: TGCAGCGCCCCGGGACTAGCGGGACCCACAGATACGCAGTATTTT. This encodes CSAPGLAGPTDTQYF. This chain joins TRBV29-1 and TRBJ2-3; 13 bases fit TRBD2. The V gene's germline CDR1 is SQVTM and CDR2 ANQGSEA. V lost 7 bases to trimming and J lost 2 bases; unmatched junction nucleotides: 6. The CDR3 totals 15 residues.

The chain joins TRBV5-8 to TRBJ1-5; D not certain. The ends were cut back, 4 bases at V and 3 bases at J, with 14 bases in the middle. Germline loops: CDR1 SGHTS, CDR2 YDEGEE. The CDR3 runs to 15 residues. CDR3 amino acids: CASSRELTVNQPQHF. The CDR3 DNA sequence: TGTGCCAGCAGCCGGGAGCTCACAGTCAATCAGCCCCAGCATTTT. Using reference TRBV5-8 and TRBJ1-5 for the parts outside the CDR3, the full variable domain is EAGVTQSPTHLIKTRGQQATLRCSPISGHTSVYWYQQALGLGLQFLLWYDEGEERNRGNFPPRFSGRQFPNYSSELNVNALELEDSALYLCASSRELTVNQPQHFGDGTRLSIL.

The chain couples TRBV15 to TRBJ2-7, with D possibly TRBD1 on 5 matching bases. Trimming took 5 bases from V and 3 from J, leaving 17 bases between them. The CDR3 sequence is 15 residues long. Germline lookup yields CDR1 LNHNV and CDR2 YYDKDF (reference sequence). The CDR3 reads CATSSRIGVGYEQYF. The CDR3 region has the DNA TGTGCCACCAGCTCGAGGATAGGGGTGGGCTACGAGCAGTACTTC. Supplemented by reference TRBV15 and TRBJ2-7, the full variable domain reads DAMVIQNPRYQVTQFGKPVTLSCSQTLNHNVMYWYQQKSSQAPKLLFHYYDKDFNNEADTPDNFQSRRPNTSFCFLDIRSPGLGDTAMYLCATSSRIGVGYEQYFGPGTRLTVT.

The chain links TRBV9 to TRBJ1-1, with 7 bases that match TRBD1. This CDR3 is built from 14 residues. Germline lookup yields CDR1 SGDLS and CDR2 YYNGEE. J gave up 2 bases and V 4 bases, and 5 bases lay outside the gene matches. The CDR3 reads CASSTRDSNTEAFF. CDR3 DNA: TGTGCCAGCAGCACCCGGGACAGTAACACTGAAGCTTTCTTT.

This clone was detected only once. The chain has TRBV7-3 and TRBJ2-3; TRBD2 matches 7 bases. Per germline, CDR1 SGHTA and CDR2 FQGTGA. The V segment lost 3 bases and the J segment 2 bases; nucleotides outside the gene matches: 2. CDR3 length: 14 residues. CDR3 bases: TGTGCCAGCAGCTTGGGACTAAACACAGATACGCAGTATTTT. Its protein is CASSLGLNTDTQYF. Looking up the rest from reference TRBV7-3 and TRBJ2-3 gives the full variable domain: GAGVSQTPSNKVTEKGKYVELRCDPISGHTALYWYRQSLGQGPEFLIYFQGTGAADDSGLPNDRFFAVRPEGSVSTLKIQRTERGDSAVYLCASSLGLNTDTQYFGPGTRLTVL.

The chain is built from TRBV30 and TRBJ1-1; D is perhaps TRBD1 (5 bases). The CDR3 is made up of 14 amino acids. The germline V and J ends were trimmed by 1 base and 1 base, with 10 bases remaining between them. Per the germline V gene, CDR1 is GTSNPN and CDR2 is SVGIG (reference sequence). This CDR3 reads CAWSAGRANTEAFF. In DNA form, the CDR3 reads TGTGCCTGGAGTGCTGGCAGGGCGAACACTGAAGCTTTCTTT.

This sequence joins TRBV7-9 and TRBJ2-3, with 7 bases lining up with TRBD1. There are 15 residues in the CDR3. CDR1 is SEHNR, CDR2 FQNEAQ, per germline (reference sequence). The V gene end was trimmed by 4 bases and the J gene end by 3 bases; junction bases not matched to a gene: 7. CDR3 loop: CASSSRQGGTDTQYF. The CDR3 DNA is TGTGCCAGCAGCTCCAGACAGGGTGGGACAGATACGCAGTATTTT.

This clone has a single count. The CDR3 DNA sequence: TGTGCCAGCAGTTTGGGACAGGGTTACCCTTTATATGGCTACACCTTC. This sequence encodes CASSLGQGYPLYGYTF. J is TRBJ1-2 and V is TRBV6-5; TRBD1 agrees at 9 bases. The CDR3 contains 16 residues. Trimming at V came to 4 bases and at J to 5 bases, leaving 11 bases not matched to a gene. Germline CDR1 and CDR2: MNHEY and SVGAGI.

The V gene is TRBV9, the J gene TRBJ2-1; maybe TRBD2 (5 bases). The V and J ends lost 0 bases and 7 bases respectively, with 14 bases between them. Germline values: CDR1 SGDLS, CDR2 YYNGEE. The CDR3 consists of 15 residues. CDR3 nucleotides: TGTGCCAGCAGCGTAGATGTAGCGACTCGGAATGAGCAGTTCTTC. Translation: CASSVDVATRNEQFF.

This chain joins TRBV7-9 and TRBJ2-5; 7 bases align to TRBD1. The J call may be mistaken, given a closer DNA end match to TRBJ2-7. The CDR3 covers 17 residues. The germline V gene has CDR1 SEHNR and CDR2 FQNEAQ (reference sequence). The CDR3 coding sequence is TGTGCCAGCAGCTTAGGGTCCACAGGGGCCGCTCCCTACGAGCAGTACTTC. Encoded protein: CASSLGSTGAAPYEQYF.

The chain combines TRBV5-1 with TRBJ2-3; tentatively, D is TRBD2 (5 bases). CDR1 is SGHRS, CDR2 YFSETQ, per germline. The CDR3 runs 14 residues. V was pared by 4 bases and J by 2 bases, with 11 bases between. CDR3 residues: CASSEGFDTDTQYF. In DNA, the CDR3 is TGCGCCAGCAGCGAGGGATTTGACACAGATACGCAGTATTTT.

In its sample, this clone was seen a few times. CDR3 residues: CASSYETGWDTEAFF. The CDR3 DNA reads TGTGCCAGCAGTTACGAGACAGGGTGGGACACTGAAGCTTTCTTT. The rearrangement links TRBV6-5 to TRBJ1-1, with 7 nucleotides matching TRBD1. Germline CDR1 MNHEY, CDR2 SVGAGI. The CDR3 consists of 15 residues. The V gene end was trimmed by 2 bases and the J gene end by 3 bases; junction bases not matched to a gene: 6.

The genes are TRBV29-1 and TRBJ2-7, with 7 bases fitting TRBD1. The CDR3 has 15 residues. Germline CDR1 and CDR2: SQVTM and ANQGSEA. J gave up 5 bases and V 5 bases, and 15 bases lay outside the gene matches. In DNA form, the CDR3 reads TGCAGCGTTCAACTAAGCGGACAGGTAGTCCACGAGCAGTACTTC. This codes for CSVQLSGQVVHEQYF.

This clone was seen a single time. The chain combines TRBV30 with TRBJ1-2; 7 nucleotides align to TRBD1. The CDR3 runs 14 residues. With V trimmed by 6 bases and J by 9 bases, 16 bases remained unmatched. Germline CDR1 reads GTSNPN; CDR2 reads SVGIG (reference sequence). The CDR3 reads CACHRGSPSGSYTF. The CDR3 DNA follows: TGTGCCTGCCACAGGGGTAGCCCCTCCGGAAGCTACACCTTC.

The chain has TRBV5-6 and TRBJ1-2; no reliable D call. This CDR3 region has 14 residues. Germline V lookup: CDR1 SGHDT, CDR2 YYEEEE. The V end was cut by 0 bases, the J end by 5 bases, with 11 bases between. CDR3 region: CASSLAIEGYGYTF. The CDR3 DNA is TGTGCCAGCAGCTTGGCCATCGAGGGTTATGGCTACACCTTC. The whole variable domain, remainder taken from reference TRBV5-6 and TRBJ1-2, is DAGVTQSPTHLIKTRGQQVTLRCSPKSGHDTVSWYQQALGQGPQFIFQYYEEEERQRGNFPDRFSGHQFPNYSSELNVNALLLGDSALYLCASSLAIEGYGYTFGSGTRLTVV.

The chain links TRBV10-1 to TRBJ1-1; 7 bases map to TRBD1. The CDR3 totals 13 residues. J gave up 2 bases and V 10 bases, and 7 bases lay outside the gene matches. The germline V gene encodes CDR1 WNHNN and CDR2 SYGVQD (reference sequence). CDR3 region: CATSGQRNTEAFF. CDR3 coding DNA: TGCGCCACCTCGGGACAGCGTAACACTGAAGCTTTCTTT.

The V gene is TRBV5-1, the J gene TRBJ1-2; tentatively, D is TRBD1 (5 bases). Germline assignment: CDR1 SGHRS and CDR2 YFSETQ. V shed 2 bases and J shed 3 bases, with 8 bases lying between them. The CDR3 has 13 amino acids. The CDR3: CASSLQADYGYTF. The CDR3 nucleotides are TGCGCCAGCAGCTTACAGGCAGACTATGGCTACACCTTC.

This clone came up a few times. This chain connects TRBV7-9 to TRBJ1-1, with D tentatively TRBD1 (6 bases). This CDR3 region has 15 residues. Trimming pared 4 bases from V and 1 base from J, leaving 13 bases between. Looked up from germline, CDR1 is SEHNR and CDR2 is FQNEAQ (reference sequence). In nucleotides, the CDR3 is TGTGCCAGCAGCTGGGGGGGGGCTCGGAACACTGAAGCTTTCTTT. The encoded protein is CASSWGGARNTEAFF.

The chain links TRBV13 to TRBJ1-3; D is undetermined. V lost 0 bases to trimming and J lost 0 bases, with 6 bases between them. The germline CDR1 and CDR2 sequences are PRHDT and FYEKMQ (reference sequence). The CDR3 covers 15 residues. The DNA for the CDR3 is TGTGCCAGCAGCTTAGGACATTACTCTGGAAACACCATATATTTT. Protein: CASSLGHYSGNTIYF.

The CDR3: CASSLGAGEPGWQYF. The CDR3 nucleotides are TGCGCCAGCAGCTTGGGGGCAGGGGAGCCTGGGTGGCAGTACTTC. V and J are TRBV5-1 and TRBJ2-5, with a possible D match to TRBD1 (6 bases). The germline V gene has CDR1 SGHRS and CDR2 YFSETQ. Trimming removed 0 bases from V and 11 bases from J, with 20 bases in between. The CDR3 is 15 residues long.

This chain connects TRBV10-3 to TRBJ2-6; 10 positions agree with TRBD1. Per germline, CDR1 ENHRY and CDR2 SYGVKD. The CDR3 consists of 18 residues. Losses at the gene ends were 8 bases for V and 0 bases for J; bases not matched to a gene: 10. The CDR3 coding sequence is TGTGCCATCCAATCGGGGGACAGGGGTTTCTCTGGGGCCAACGTCCTGACTTTC. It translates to CAIQSGDRGFSGANVLTF.

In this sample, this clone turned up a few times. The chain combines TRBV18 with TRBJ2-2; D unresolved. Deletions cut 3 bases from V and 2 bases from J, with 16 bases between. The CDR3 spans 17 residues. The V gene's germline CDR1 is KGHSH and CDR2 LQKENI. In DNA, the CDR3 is TGTGCCAGCTCACCCCACGGAGATTTAGATAACACCGGGGAGCTGTTTTTT. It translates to CASSPHGDLDNTGELFF.

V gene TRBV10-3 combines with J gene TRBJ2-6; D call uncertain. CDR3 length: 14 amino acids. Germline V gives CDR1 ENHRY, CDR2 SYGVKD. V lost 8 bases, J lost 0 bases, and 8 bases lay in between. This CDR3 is CAIAQSSGANVLTF. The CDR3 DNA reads TGTGCCATCGCACAGAGCTCTGGGGCCAACGTCCTGACTTTC.